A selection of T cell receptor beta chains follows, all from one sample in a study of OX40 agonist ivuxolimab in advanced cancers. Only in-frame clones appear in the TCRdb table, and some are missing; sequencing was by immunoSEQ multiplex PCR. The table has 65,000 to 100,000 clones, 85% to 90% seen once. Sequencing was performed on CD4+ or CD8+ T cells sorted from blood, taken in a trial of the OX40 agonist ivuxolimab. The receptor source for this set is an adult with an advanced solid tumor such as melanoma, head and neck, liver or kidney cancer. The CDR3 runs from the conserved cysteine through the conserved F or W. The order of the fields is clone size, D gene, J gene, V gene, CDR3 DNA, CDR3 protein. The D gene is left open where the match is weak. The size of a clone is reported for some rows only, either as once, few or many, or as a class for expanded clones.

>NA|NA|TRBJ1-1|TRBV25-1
TGTGCCAGCAGTGACACGACCGGGGAGGCTTTCTTT
CASSDTTGEAFF
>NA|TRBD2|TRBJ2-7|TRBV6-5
TGTGCCAGCAGTAAGCCGGGACTACCCTACGAGCAGTACTTC
CASSKPGLPYEQYF
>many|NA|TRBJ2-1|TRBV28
TGTGCCAGCAGTTTATCGGGAAGGGTTGGGTTCTTC
CASSLSGRVGFF
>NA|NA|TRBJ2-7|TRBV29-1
TGCAGCGTTGATTTTGGCGGGACAGATATTTCCTACGAGCAGTACTTC
CSVDFGGTDISYEQYF
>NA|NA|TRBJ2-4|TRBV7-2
TGTGCCAGCAGCTTAGGTCTAGCCAAAAACATTCAGTACTTC
CASSLGLAKNIQYF
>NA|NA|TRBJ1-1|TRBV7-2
TGTGCCAGCAGCTTCAACAGCCCTGAAGCTTTCTTT
CASSFNSPEAFF
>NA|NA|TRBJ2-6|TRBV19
TGTGCCAGTAGTCTCCCGGGGCTCTCTGGGGCCAACGTCCTGACTTTC
CASSLPGLSGANVLTF
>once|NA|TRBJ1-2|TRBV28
TGTGCCAGCAGCTTGGGTCACTATGGCTACACCTTC
CASSLGHYGYTF
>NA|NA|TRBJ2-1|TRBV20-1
TGCAGTGCGATCAAAGATGAGCAGTTCTTC
CSAIKDEQFF
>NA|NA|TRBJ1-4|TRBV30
TGTGCCTGGAGCCGTGGACACAGCGAAAAACTGTTTTTT
CAWSRGHSEKLFF
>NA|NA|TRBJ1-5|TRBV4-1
TGCGCCAGCAGCCTAGGGTTGACAGCAAGCAATCAGCCCCAGCATTTT
CASSLGLTASNQPQHF
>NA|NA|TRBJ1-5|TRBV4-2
TGTGCCAGCAGCCAAGATTGGGGGTTGAATCAGCCCCAGCATTTT
CASSQDWGLNQPQHF
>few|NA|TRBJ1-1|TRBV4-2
TGTGCCAGCAGCCAAGATAACGGGACTGAAGCTTTCTTT
CASSQDNGTEAFF